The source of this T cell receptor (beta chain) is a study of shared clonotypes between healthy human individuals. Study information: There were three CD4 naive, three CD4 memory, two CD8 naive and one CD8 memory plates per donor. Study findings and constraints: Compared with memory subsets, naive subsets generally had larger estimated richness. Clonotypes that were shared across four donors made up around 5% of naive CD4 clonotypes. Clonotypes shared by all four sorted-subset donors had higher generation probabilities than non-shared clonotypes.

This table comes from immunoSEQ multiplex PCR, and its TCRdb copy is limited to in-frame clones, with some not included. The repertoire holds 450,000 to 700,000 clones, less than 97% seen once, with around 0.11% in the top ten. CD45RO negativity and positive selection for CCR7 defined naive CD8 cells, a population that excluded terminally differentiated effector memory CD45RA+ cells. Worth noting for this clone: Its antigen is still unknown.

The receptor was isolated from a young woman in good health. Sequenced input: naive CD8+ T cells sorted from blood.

The CDR3 loop is CASSFIQGASNQPQHF. In DNA form, the CDR3 reads TGTGCCAGCAGTTTTATTCAGGGGGCGAGCAATCAGCCCCAGCATTTT. This sequence joins TRBV28 and TRBJ1-5; TRBD1 matches 8 bases. In germline, CDR1 is MDHEN, CDR2 SYDVKM. The ends lost 3 bases at V and 1 base at J; junction bases unmatched: 5. This CDR3 spans 16 amino acids.